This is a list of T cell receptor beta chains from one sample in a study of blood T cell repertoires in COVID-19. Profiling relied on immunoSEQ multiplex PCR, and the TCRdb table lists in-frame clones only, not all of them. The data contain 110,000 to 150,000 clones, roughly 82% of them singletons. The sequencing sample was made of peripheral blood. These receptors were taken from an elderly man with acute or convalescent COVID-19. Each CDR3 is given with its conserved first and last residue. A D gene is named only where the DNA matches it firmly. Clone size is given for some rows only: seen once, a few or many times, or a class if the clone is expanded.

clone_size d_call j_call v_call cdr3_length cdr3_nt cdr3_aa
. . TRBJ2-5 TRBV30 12 TGTGCCTGGGACCTTCGGCAAGAGACCCAGTACTTC CAWDLRQETQYF
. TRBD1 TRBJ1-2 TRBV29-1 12 TGCAGCGCCGGGACAGGGGCCTATGGCTACACCTTC CSAGTGAYGYTF
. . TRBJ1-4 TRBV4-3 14 TGCGCCAGCAGCCAAGACAGGGGACGTGAAAAACTGTTTTTT CASSQDRGREKLFF
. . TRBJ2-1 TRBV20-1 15 TGCAGTGCTAGTCCGGTGGCTAGCGCCTACAATGAGCAGTTCTTC CSASPVASAYNEQFF
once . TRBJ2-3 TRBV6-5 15 TGTGCCAGCAGTTACGCTGGACTTAGCACAGATACGCAGTATTTT CASSYAGLSTDTQYF
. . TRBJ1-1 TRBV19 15 TGTGCCAGTAGTAGGGCAGAACCTCTGAACACTGAAGCTTTCTTT CASSRAEPLNTEAFF
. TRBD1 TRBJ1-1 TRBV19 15 TGTGCCAGTAGTGTGGACAGGTCCGTGAACACTGAAGCTTTCTTT CASSVDRSVNTEAFF
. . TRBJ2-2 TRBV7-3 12 TGTGCCAGCAGCTTCCCAGGCGGGGAGCTGTTTTTT CASSFPGGELFF
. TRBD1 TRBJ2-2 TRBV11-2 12 TGTGCCCTGCGACAGGGGGCCGGGGAGCTGTTTTTT CALRQGAGELFF
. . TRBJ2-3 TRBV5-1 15 TGCGCCAGCAGCTTGAGTAGGGGGGGTACAGATACGCAGTATTTT CASSLSRGGTDTQYF
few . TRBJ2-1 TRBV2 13 TGTGCCAGCAGTACCAATATCCGGGACTCGCAGTTCTTC CASSTNIRDSQFF
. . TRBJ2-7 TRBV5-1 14 TGCGCCAGCAGCTTGGCCGCAGGCCCCTACGAGCAGTACTTC CASSLAAGPYEQYF
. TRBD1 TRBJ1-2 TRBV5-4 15 TGTGCCAGCAGCCGCGGACAGGAAAGGTTAGGGGGCTACACCTTC CASSRGQERLGGYTF
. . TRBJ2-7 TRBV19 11 TGTGCCAGTAGTATGAACAACGAGCAGTACTTC CASSMNNEQYF
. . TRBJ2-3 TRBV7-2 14 TGTGCCAGCACCTTTCTAGTCGTCACAGATACGCAGTATTTT CASTFLVVTDTQYF
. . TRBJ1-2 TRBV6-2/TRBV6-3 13 TGTGCCAGCAGTTATACAGAGAACTATGGCTACACCTTC CASSYTENYGYTF
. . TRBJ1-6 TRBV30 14 TGTGCCTGGAGCCATACGGACGATTTGGGGCGCCTCCACTTT CAWSHTDDLGRLHF
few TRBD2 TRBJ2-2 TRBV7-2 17 TGTGCCAGCAGCTTAGTGGGGGGGTCCTATTACGCCGGGGAGCTGTTTTTT CASSLVGGSYYAGELFF
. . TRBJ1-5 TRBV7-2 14 TGTGCCAGCAGCTTTCAGGGTGTGAATCAGCCCCAGCATTTT CASSFQGVNQPQHF
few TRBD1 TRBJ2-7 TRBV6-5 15 TGTGCCAGCAGTTACTGGGACAGGGGGCTCAGCGAGCAGTACTTC CASSYWDRGLSEQYF
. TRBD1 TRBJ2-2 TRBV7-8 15 TGTGCCAGCAGACAGGGACAGGGGGCAGGCGGGGAGCTGTTTTTT CASRQGQGAGGELFF
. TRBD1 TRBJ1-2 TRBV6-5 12 TGTGCCAGCAGGGGGACAGGCTATGGCTACACCTTC CASRGTGYGYTF
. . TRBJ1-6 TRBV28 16 TGTGCCAGCACCAACCGGGGGGTAACGAGGCTCTCACCCCTCCACTTT CASTNRGVTRLSPLHF
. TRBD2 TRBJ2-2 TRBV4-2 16 TGTGCCAGCAGCCCCAGGACTAGCGGGAACACCGGGGAGCTGTTTTTT CASSPRTSGNTGELFF
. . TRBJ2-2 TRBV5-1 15 TGCGCCAGCAGCTTGGATAGGGGGAACACCGGGGAGCTGTTTTTT CASSLDRGNTGELFF
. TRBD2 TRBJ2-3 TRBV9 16 TGTGCCAGCAGCGTAGAACCCCGGGGGGTTGGGGATACGCAGTATTTT CASSVEPRGVGDTQYF
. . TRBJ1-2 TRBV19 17 TGTGCCAGTAGTATAGGTTCTTCCAGACTCTTGAACTATGGCTACACCTTC CASSIGSSRLLNYGYTF
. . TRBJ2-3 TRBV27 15 TGTGCCAGCAGCCCAGGACAGCCTCGCACAGATACGCAGTATTTT CASSPGQPRTDTQYF
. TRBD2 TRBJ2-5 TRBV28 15 TGTGCCAGCCTATTAGCGGGGGGGCTCCAAGAGACCCAGTACTTC CASLLAGGLQETQYF
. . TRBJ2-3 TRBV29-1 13 TGCAGCGTTTTACAGGGAGGGACAGATACGCAGTATTTT CSVLQGGTDTQYF
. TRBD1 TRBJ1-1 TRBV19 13 TGTGCCAGTACTGACAGGGCCGACACTGAAGCTTTCTTT CASTDRADTEAFF
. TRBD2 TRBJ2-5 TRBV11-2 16 TGTGCCAGCAGCGTAGGGGGACTAGCGGTACAAGAGACCCAGTACTTC CASSVGGLAVQETQYF
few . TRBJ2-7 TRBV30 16 TGTGCCTGGAGTGCTCTGGGAGGGGGTCCCACCTACGAGCAGTACTTC CAWSALGGGPTYEQYF
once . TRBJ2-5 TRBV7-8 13 TGTGCCAGCAGCCGGGGCCCGGGGGAGACCCAGTACTTC CASSRGPGETQYF
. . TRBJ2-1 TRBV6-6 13 TGTGCCAGCAGTACCGACTGGTACAATGAGCAGTTCTTC CASSTDWYNEQFF
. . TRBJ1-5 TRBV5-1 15 TGCGCCAGCAGCCCCGGAGGTTTGGGCAATCAGCCCCAGCATTTT CASSPGGLGNQPQHF
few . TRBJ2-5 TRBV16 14 TGTGCCAGCAGCGCAGGCGGGCAGCGAAAGACCCAGTACTTC CASSAGGQRKTQYF
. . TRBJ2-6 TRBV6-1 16 TGTGCCAGCAGTGAAACAGGGGGGGCTGGGGCCAACGTCCTGACTTTC CASSETGGAGANVLTF
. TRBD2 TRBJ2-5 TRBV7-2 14 TGTGCCAGCAGTGTTCTAGCGGGGGTCGAGACCCAGTACTTC CASSVLAGVETQYF
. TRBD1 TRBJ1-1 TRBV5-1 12 TGCGCCAGCAGCCCACAGGGGGCTGAAGCTTTCTTT CASSPQGAEAFF
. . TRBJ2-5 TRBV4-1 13 TGCGCCAGCAGCCAAGATACTGGGCGGACCCAGTACTTC CASSQDTGRTQYF
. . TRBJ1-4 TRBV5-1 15 TGCGCCAGCAGCTTGGGGCCCGGGGTCGAGGAAAAACTGTTTTTT CASSLGPGVEEKLFF
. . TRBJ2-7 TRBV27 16 TGTGCCAGCAGTCCCTCTCACGGCAGGGCCCCCTACGAGCAGTACTTC CASSPSHGRAPYEQYF
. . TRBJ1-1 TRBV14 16 TGTGCCAGCAGCCAAATTCGTCAGGGCAGGAACACTGAAGCTTTCTTT CASSQIRQGRNTEAFF
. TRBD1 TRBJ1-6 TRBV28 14 TGTGCCAGCAGCTCAGGACAGGGCAATTCACCCCTCCACTTT CASSSGQGNSPLHF
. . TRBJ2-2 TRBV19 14 TGTGCCAGCCGGTGGGGGGCGAACACCGGGGAGCTGTTTTTT CASRWGANTGELFF
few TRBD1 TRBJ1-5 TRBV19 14 TGTGCCAGTAGGCTCGGGACAGCCAATCAGCCCCAGCATTTT CASRLGTANQPQHF
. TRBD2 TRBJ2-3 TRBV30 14 TGTGCCTGGCGACTAGCGGGGAGCACAGATACGCAGTATTTT CAWRLAGSTDTQYF
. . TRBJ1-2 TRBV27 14 TGTGCCAGCAGTTTACGGGGGACGGTCTATGGCTACACCTTC CASSLRGTVYGYTF
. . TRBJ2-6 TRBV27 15 TGTGCCAGCAGTTCACAGAGCTCTGGGGCCAACGTCCTGACTTTC CASSSQSSGANVLTF
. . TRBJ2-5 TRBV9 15 TGTGCCAGCAGCGTTACTCCGCTGATCCAAGAGACCCAGTACTTC CASSVTPLIQETQYF
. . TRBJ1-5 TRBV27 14 TGTGCCAGCGCGCGCCGACAGGACAATCAGCCCCAGCATTTT CASARRQDNQPQHF
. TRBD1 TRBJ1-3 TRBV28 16 TGTGCCAGCAGTCACAGGGGGGGTTTCTTAGGAAACACCATATATTTT CASSHRGGFLGNTIYF
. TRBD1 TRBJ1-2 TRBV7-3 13 TGTGCCAGCAGCAAAAGGGGGCTAGAGGGCTACACCTTC CASSKRGLEGYTF
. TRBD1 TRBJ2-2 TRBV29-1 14 TGCAGCGTTGCCGGGACAGGGATGACCGGGGAGCTGTTTTTT CSVAGTGMTGELFF